The 27 T cell receptor beta chains given below trace back to one sample, sequenced in a study of radiation and T cells in renal cell carcinoma (dated by TCRdb to the early 2020s). This specimen's time point label, interpreted: baseline pretreatment blood. According to the study, the label for this sample's treatment or condition signals: 15 Gy SBRT to primary tumor, nephrectomy 4 weeks later. The method behind the library was the immunoSEQ multiplex PCR assay. TCRdb mirrors the immuneACCESS table, restricted to in-frame sequences. Some clones are absent from its copies; in checked studies, under half trace to an unresolved V gene, and the reason for the others is unknown. The sample table records some 100,000 clones; 82% of these occur just once. The ten top clones hold 5% to 6.5% of the sample. The source material was blood, sampled from a patient whose treatment included radiotherapy and nephrectomy. The receptors shown here come from a man aged 55 to 70 with renal cell carcinoma.

The gene calls are TRBV6-5 and TRBJ1-3, with TRBD1 matching over 8 bases. The CDR3 consists of 15 residues. Germline V CDR1 and CDR2: MNHEY, SVGAGI. Trimming took 2 bases from V and 3 from J; bases not matched to a gene: 3. The CDR3 spells CASSYRGQGGNTIYF. In nucleotides, the CDR3 is TGTGCCAGCAGTTACCGCGGACAGGGTGGAAACACCATATATTTT.

This chain joins TRBV28 and TRBJ2-1, with D tentatively TRBD2 (6 bases). This CDR3 contains 17 residues. V lost 1 base to trimming and J lost 4 bases, with 17 bases between them. Germline V gene lookup returns CDR1 MDHEN and CDR2 SYDVKM. Here the CDR3 DNA reads TGTGCCAGCAGTTTATTCCTACGCGGGAACGGGTACAATGAGCAGTTCTTC. Protein: CASSLFLRGNGYNEQFF.

The rearrangement joins TRBV7-9 to TRBJ2-2; D perhaps matches TRBD2 (5 bases). V was clipped by 6 bases and J by 2 bases, with 13 bases between them. The CDR3 length is 15 residues. Germline lookup yields CDR1 SEHNR and CDR2 FQNEAQ (reference sequence). This CDR3 is CASRSTISNTGELFF. DNA for the CDR3: TGTGCCAGCAGATCGACTATATCCAACACCGGGGAGCTGTTTTTT.

V usage is TRBV18 and J usage is TRBJ2-3, with 7 positions matching TRBD2. CDR1 and CDR2 (germline): KGHSH, LQKENI. The CDR3 is 14 amino acids. J lost 3 bases, V lost 0 bases, and 0 bases had no gene match. CDR3 coding DNA: TGTGCCAGCTCACCACCAGCGGGGACAGATACGCAGTATTTT. Its protein product is CASSPPAGTDTQYF.

Written as DNA, the CDR3 is TGCGCCAGCAGCGAGTGGCAGAACACCGGGGAGCTGTTTTTT. Its translation: CASSEWQNTGELFF. This chain connects TRBV5-1 to TRBJ2-2; D gene ambiguous. Germline lookup yields CDR1 SGHRS and CDR2 YFSETQ. V dropped 4 bases and J dropped 1 base, with 8 bases sitting between them. The CDR3 spans 14 residues.

This chain connects TRBV4-2 to TRBJ1-4; TRBD1 might be the D (5 bases). This CDR3 region has 14 residues. Germline loops: CDR1 LGHNA, CDR2 YNFKEQ. V lost 5 bases, J lost 7 bases, and 14 bases lay in between. CDR3 DNA: TGTGCCAGCAGCGGACGCGGGCAGGGTGAAAAACTGTTTTTT. Protein: CASSGRGQGEKLFF.

A single count supports this clone. The rearrangement joins TRBV18 to TRBJ2-5; no clear D gene. In germline, CDR1 is KGHSH, CDR2 LQKENI. The CDR3 is 12 residues long. Trimming took off 3 bases at V and 1 base at J, with 3 bases between the two ends. DNA of the CDR3: TGTGCCAGCTCACCGAGCCAAGAGACCCAGTACTTC. Translated: CASSPSQETQYF.

V and J are TRBV27 and TRBJ2-7, with 11 bases identical to TRBD1. Trimming removed 5 bases from V and 3 bases from J; junction bases left unmatched: 6. The V gene's germline CDR1 is MNHEY and CDR2 SMNVEV (reference sequence). This CDR3 has 15 residues. The CDR3 DNA is TGTGCCAGCAGTCCCAGGACAGGGGGCGTCTACGAGCAGTACTTC. Amino acids: CASSPRTGGVYEQYF.

The V call is TRBV27, the J call TRBJ1-1; 9 positions match TRBD1. Germline loops: CDR1 MNHEY, CDR2 SMNVEV (reference sequence). CDR3 length equals 15 residues. The trim removed 6 bases at V and 1 base at J, leaving 6 bases unmatched. The CDR3, as DNA: TGTGCCAGCAGGGACAGGGGTAGGGGGAACACTGAAGCTTTCTTT. Translated, it gives CASRDRGRGNTEAFF.

The gene calls are TRBV18 and TRBJ2-3, with a tentative D call TRBD1 (6 bases). This CDR3 contains 19 residues. Germline lookup yields CDR1 KGHSH and CDR2 LQKENI. Trimming cost V 2 bases and J 1 base, with 22 bases left between them. The CDR3 DNA is TGTGCCAGCTCACCATTAGCTATGAGCGTCCGACAGGGCACAGATACGCAGTATTTT. This sequence encodes CASSPLAMSVRQGTDTQYF.

This clone has a single count. The CDR3 sequence is CATSRWGPLNPTDTQYF. The CDR3, as DNA: TGTGCCACCAGCAGATGGGGACCGCTCAACCCCACAGATACGCAGTATTTT. The genes are TRBV15 and TRBJ2-3; D may match TRBD1 or TRBD2 (5 bases each). V lost 2 bases to trimming and J lost 2 bases, with 17 bases between them. The germline V gene has CDR1 LNHNV and CDR2 YYDKDF (reference sequence). The CDR3 extends over 17 amino acids. Using reference TRBV15 and TRBJ2-3 for the parts outside the CDR3, the full variable domain is DAMVIQNPRYQVTQFGKPVTLSCSQTLNHNVMYWYQQKSSQAPKLLFHYYDKDFNNEADTPDNFQSRRPNTSFCFLDIRSPGLGDTAMYLCATSRWGPLNPTDTQYFGPGTRLTVL.

The chain links TRBV28 to TRBJ2-7; TRBD1 might be the D (6 bases). Trimming removed 6 bases from V and 3 bases from J, with 12 bases in between. Germline CDR1 reads MDHEN; CDR2 reads SYDVKM. This CDR3 has 13 residues. The CDR3 reads CASSNLQGYEQYF. The DNA for the CDR3 is TGTGCCAGCAGCAACCTACAGGGCTACGAGCAGTACTTC.

The chain employs TRBV9 and TRBJ2-7, with TRBD2 matching 14 bases. The junction had 9 bases not matched to a gene; V was cut back by 0 bases and J by 4 bases. The germline gives CDR1 SGDLS, CDR2 YYNGEE. The CDR3 extends over 18 amino acids. The CDR3 sequence: CASSVGQGGTSGSYEQYF. The CDR3 coding sequence is TGTGCCAGCAGCGTAGGACAGGGGGGGACTAGCGGGAGTTACGAGCAGTACTTC.

This rearrangement joins TRBV5-4 to TRBJ2-6; 12 nucleotides agree with TRBD1. Germline V gene sequence: CDR1 SGHNT, CDR2 YYREEE (reference sequence). The CDR3 runs 18 residues. Trimming cost V 4 bases and J 2 bases; bases outside gene matches: 7. The CDR3 coding sequence is TGTGCCAGCAGCCCCCTGGGACAGGGGGCCCCTGGGGCCAACGTCCTGACTTTC. It is translated as CASSPLGQGAPGANVLTF.

V is TRBV27 and J is TRBJ1-2, with D uncertain. The CDR3 has 15 residues. The V and J ends lost 7 bases and 3 bases respectively, with 18 bases between them. Looked up from germline, CDR1 is MNHEY and CDR2 is SMNVEV (reference sequence). The DNA for the CDR3 is TGTGCCAGCACCTCCCCTGCGGCAGGATACTATGGCTACACCTTC. Translating it yields CASTSPAAGYYGYTF.

CDR3 sequence reads: CASSREGQAGNTIYF. The CDR3 DNA follows: TGTGCCAGCAGCCGAGAGGGACAGGCTGGAAACACCATATATTTT. This sequence joins TRBV7-2 and TRBJ1-3, with 8 bases lining up with TRBD1. With V trimmed by 5 bases and J by 2 bases, 5 bases remained unmatched. CDR3 size: 15 residues. CDR1 and CDR2 from the germline V gene are SGHTA and FQGNSA.

The rearrangement uses TRBV13 and TRBJ1-4, with 8 bases matching TRBD1. Per germline, CDR1 PRHDT and CDR2 FYEKMQ (reference sequence). The CDR3 runs to 14 residues. The trim removed 5 bases at V and 12 bases at J, leaving 11 bases unmatched. The CDR3 sequence: CASSRTGNHAELFF. For the CDR3, the DNA is TGTGCCAGCAGCCGGACAGGGAACCATGCGGAACTGTTTTTT. Variable domain in full (rest from reference TRBV13 and TRBJ1-4): AAGVIQSPRHLIKEKRETATLKCYPIPRHDTVYWYQQGPGQDPQFLISFYEKMQSDKGSIPDRFSAQQFSDYHSELNMSSLELGDSALYFCASSRTGNHAELFFGSGTQLSVL.

V usage is TRBV10-2 and J usage is TRBJ2-2; 7 bases fit TRBD2. V was clipped by 2 bases and J by 3 bases; unmatched bases: 3. Germline V gene lookup returns CDR1 WSHSY and CDR2 SAAADI. This CDR3 has 15 amino acids. The CDR3, as DNA: TGCGCCAGCAGTGAGCCTAGCGGTTACACCGGGGAGCTGTTTTTT. This translates into CASSEPSGYTGELFF.

The chain recombines TRBV19 with TRBJ2-5; TRBD1 agrees at 7 bases. CDR3 length equals 18 residues. Germline lookup yields CDR1 LNHDA and CDR2 SQIVND (reference sequence). The J segment lost 0 bases and the V segment lost 4 bases, leaving 14 bases of the junction unmatched. The CDR3 bases are TGTGCCAGTAGTAAAGGGACAGCTTTCAACTTGTACCAAGAGACCCAGTACTTC. It encodes CASSKGTAFNLYQETQYF.

The chain carries TRBV7-9 and TRBJ1-3; D gene uncertain. The CDR3 totals 15 residues. Germline V gene data show CDR1 as SEHNR and CDR2 as FQNEAQ (reference sequence). V was clipped by 6 bases and J by 0 bases, with 12 bases between them. The DNA for the CDR3 is TGTGCCAGCAGTTCAGACACGAACTCTGGAAACACCATATATTTT. It specifies CASSSDTNSGNTIYF.

This chain uses TRBV6-1 with TRBJ2-7; 11 bases map to TRBD1. CDR3 size: 20 residues. The junction had 19 bases not matched to a gene; V was cut back by 4 bases and J by 2 bases. Germline V CDR1 and CDR2: MNHNS, SASEGT. This chain's CDR3 is CASSVEVRWDRGKTPYEQYF. The DNA of the CDR3 is TGTGCCAGCAGTGTCGAGGTACGGTGGGACAGGGGGAAAACTCCCTACGAGCAGTACTTC.

The rearrangement links TRBV28 to TRBJ1-5; 8 positions match TRBD1. This CDR3 spans 15 amino acids. After removal of 5 bases from V and 5 bases from J, the junction contained 8 bases not matched to a gene. From germline, CDR1 is MDHEN and CDR2 SYDVKM. CDR3 nucleotides: TGTGCCAGCAGTAGGACAGGGAGAGGATATCAGCCCCAGCATTTT. Its protein is CASSRTGRGYQPQHF.

V is TRBV27 and J is TRBJ1-5; 9 positions agree with TRBD1. V trimming: 5 bases; J trimming: 10 bases; junction bases outside the gene matches: 15. The CDR3 runs 16 residues. Germline V CDR1 and CDR2: MNHEY, SMNVEV (reference sequence). CDR3 DNA sequence: TGTGCCAGCAGTCCGCAGTCCGGGACAGGGATAAATCCCCAGCATTTT. Its translation: CASSPQSGTGINPQHF.

The rearrangement joins TRBV7-2 to TRBJ2-7, with a tentative D call TRBD1 (5 bases). V gave up 5 bases and J gave up 10 bases, with 12 bases separating them. Germline values: CDR1 SGHTA, CDR2 FQGNSA. The CDR3 is 11 residues long. The CDR3 bases are TGTGCCAGCAGCCGCGGACAAGCACAGTACTTC. This gives the protein CASSRGQAQYF.

The V gene is TRBV5-4, the J gene TRBJ2-7; D is undetermined. Trimming shortened V by 0 bases and J by 6 bases, and 10 bases separated the two germline ends. Germline V lookup: CDR1 SGHNT, CDR2 YYREEE (reference sequence). This CDR3 spans 13 amino acids. The CDR3 nucleotides are TGTGCCAGCAGCTTGGGCCATCCCGGCGAGCAGTACTTC. This encodes CASSLGHPGEQYF.

V usage is TRBV9 and J usage is TRBJ2-1, with 9 bases aligning to TRBD2. The CDR3 is made up of 15 amino acids. Germline V gives CDR1 SGDLS, CDR2 YYNGEE. J gave up 7 bases and V 2 bases, and 7 bases lay outside the gene matches. The CDR3, as DNA: TGTGCCAGCAGCGTCGTAGCGGGAGCGGCAAATGAGCAGTTCTTC. Translating it yields CASSVVAGAANEQFF.

Details on this clone: Other DNA sequences in the same sample also yield this CDR3. V and J are TRBV7-3 and TRBJ1-2; the match to TRBD1 covers 7 bases. The CDR3 has 13 amino acids. The germline V gene has CDR1 SGHTA and CDR2 FQGTGA. Trimming cost V 5 bases and J 2 bases; bases outside gene matches: 2. This CDR3 reads CASSPGQNYGYTF. As DNA, the CDR3 is TGTGCCAGCAGCCCGGGACAGAACTATGGCTACACCTTC.